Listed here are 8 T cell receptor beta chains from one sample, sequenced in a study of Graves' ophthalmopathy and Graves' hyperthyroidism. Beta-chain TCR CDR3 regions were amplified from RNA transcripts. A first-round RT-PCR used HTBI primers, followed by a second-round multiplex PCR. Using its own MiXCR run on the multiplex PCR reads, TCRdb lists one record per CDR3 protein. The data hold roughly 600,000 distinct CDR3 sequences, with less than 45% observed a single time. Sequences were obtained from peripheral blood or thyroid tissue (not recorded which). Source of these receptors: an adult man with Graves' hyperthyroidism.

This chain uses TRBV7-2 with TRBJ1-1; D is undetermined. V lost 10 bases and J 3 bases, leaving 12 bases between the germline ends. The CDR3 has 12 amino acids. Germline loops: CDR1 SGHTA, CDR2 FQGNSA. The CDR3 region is CANEFRDTEAFF. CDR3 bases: TGTGCCAACGAGTTCCGGGACACTGAAGCTTTCTTT.

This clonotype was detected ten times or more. The CDR3 DNA sequence: TGTGCCACCAGTGGGGGGACAGGGTCTTCGGCGGGGGCCAACGTCCTGACTTTC. Translating it yields CATSGGTGSSAGANVLTF. The gene calls are TRBV24-1 and TRBJ2-6, with TRBD1 matching over 9 bases. The CDR3 is 18 residues long. The trim removed 5 bases at V and 4 bases at J, leaving 11 bases unmatched. In germline, CDR1 is KGHDR, CDR2 SFDVKD.

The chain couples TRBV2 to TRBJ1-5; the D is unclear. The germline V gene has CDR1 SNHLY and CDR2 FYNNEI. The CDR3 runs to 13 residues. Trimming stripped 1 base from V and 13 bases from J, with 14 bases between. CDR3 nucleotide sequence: TGTGCCAGCAGTGAAGACTTCGACCGGGATCAGCATTTT. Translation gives CASSEDFDRDQHF.

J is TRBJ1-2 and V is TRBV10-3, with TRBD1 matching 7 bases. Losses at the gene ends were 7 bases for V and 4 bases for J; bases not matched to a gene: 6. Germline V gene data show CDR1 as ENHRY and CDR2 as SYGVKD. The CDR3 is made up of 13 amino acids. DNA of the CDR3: TGTGCCATCAAGAGACAGGGAATCTATGGCTACACCTTC. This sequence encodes CAIKRQGIYGYTF.

CDR3 in DNA: TGTGCCATCAGTGAGTCGGCAGGGGTTGGGAGGACTGAAGCTTTCTTT. It encodes CAISESAGVGRTEAFF. The chain recombines TRBV10-3 with TRBJ1-1; D is possibly TRBD1 (6 bases). V was pared by 0 bases and J by 5 bases, with 16 bases between. This CDR3 has 16 residues. Germline V gene lookup returns CDR1 ENHRY and CDR2 SYGVKD.

CDR3 sequence (DNA): TGTGCCAGCAGCCAAGGGCGACCTGAAAAACTGTTTTTT. As protein: CASSQGRPEKLFF. The genes are TRBV3-1 and TRBJ1-4; the D is unclear. The germline gives CDR1 LGHDT, CDR2 YNNKEL (reference sequence). Trimming stripped 1 base from V and 7 bases from J, with 7 bases between. The CDR3 covers 13 residues.

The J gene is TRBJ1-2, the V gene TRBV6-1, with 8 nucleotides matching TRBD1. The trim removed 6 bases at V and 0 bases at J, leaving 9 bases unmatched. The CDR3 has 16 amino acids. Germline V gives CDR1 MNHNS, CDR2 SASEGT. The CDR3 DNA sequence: TGTGCCAGCAGACTCGGACAGGGCCGAGCTAACTATGGCTACACCTTC. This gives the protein CASRLGQGRANYGYTF.

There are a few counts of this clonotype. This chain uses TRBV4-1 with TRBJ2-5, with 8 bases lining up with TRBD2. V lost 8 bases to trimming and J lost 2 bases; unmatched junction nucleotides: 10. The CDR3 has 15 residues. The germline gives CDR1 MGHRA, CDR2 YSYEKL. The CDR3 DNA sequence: TGCGCCAGCGGCCTAACTAGCGGCACTCAAGAGACCCAGTACTTC. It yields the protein CASGLTSGTQETQYF.